This T cell receptor beta chain originates from a study of blood T cell repertoires in COVID-19. Study-wide context: Material from acute and convalescent COVID-19 was sourced from the United States, Italy and Spain. Sources were T cells, B-cell-depleted T cells, or PBMCs; the material itself was cDNA or gDNA.

In the original workflow: How many nucleated cells were present was estimated from reference gene primer amplification. Assay: immunoSEQ multiplex PCR; the TCRdb copy retains only in-frame clones and omits some. V and J calls and clone size come straight from that table; D and trimming were deduced from the DNA. This table has roughly 240,000 clones, around nine tenths appearing once. Sequencing used peripheral blood. The sequence came from a woman aged 60 to 75 who had recovered from COVID-19.

In nucleotides, the CDR3 is TGCAGCGTTGAGGCCGCAACTAATGAAAAACTGTTTTTT. Amino acids: CSVEAATNEKLFF. The V and J genes are TRBV29-1 and TRBJ1-4; unclear D gene. CDR3 length: 13 amino acids. Per germline, CDR1 SQVTM and CDR2 ANQGSEA. V lost 3 bases, J lost 0 bases, and 5 bases lay in between. The variable domain in full, completed from reference TRBV29-1 and TRBJ1-4, reads SAVISQKPSRDICQRGTSLTIQCQVDSQVTMMFWYRQQPGQSLTLIATANQGSEATYESGFVIDKFPISRPNLTFSTLTVSNMSPEDSSIYLCSVEAATNEKLFFGSGTQLSVL.